This TCR beta chain is drawn from a study of identical twins. Ten or more counts support this clonotype. What it binds is not known. Notes on the study in general: Out-of-frame alpha sequences common to twins were enriched for low generation probability. Beta clonotypes that were abundant in cord blood contained fewer insertions, a pattern absent from memory repertoires. Conclusions leaned on cross-sectional statistical analysis and did not track the same donors over time.

It was template switching that added a universal primer site, and there were unique molecular identifiers on the cDNA. TCRdb reprocessed the 5' RACE reads via MiXCR and lists one record per CDR3 protein. Of roughly 710,000 distinct CDR3 sequences detected, around 5.7% appear once; the ten largest clones hold roughly 1.8%. Per the germline V gene, CDR1 is LNHDA and CDR2 is SQIVND (reference sequence). V was cut by 7 bases and J by 0 bases, with 10 bases left in between. The CDR3 sequence is 14 residues long. The rearrangement joins TRBV19 to TRBJ2-1; unclear D gene. The source is a young man in good health. Sequences were obtained from naive T cells sorted from blood. The CDR3: CASTPRSSYNEQFF. The CDR3 region has the DNA TGTGCCAGTACTCCGCGGAGCTCCTACAATGAGCAGTTCTTC.